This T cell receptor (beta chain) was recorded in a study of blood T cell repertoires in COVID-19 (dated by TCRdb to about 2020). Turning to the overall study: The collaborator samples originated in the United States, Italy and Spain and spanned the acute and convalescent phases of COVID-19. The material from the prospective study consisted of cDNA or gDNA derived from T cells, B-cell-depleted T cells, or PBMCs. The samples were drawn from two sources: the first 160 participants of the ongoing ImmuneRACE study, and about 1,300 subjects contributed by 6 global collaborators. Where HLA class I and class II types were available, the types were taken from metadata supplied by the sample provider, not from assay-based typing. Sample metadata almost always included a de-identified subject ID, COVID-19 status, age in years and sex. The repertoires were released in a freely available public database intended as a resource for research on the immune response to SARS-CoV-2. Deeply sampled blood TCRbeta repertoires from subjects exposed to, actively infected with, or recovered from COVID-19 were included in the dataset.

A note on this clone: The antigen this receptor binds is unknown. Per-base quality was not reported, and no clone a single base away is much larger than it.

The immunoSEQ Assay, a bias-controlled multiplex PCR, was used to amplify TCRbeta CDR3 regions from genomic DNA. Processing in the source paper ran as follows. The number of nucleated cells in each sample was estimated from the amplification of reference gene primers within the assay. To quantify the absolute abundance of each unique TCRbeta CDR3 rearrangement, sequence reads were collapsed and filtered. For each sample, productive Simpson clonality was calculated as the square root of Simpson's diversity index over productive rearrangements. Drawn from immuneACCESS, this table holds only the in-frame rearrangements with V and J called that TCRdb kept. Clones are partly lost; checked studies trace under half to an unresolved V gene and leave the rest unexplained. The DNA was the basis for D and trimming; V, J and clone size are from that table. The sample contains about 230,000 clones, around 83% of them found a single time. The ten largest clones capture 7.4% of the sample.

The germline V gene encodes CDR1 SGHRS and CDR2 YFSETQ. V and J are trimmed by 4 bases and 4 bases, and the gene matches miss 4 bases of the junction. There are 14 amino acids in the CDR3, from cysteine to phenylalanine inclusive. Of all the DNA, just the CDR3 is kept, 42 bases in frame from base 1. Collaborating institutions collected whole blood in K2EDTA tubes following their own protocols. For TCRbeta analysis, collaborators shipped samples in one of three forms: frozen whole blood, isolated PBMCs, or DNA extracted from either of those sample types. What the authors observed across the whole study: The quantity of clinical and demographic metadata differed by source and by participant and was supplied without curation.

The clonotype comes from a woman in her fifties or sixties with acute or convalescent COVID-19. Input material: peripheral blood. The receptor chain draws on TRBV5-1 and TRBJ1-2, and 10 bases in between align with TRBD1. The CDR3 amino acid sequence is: CASSPGQGTYGYTF. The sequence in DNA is TGCGCCAGCAGCCCGGGACAGGGGACCTATGGCTACACCTTC.